These 26 T cell receptor beta chains came from one sample sequenced in a study of OX40 agonist ivuxolimab in advanced cancers. Here immunoSEQ multiplex PCR was the method, and the copy in TCRdb shows in-frame clones only, minus some. The sample lists more than 60,000 clones, around 86% occurring once. The input for sequencing was CD4+ or CD8+ T cells sorted from blood, taken in a trial of the OX40 agonist ivuxolimab. The source is an adult with an advanced solid tumor such as melanoma, head and neck, liver or kidney cancer.

J is TRBJ1-1 and V is TRBV7-2; D might be TRBD1 (5 bases). This CDR3 contains 13 residues. Germline V gives CDR1 SGHTA, CDR2 FQGNSA. The V end lost 1 base, the J end lost 3 bases, and 6 bases lay between the germline ends. Written as DNA, the CDR3 is TGTGCCAGCAGCTTAGTGACAGACACTGAAGCTTTCTTT. Protein product: CASSLVTDTEAFF.

The V gene is TRBV6-5, the J gene TRBJ2-3; 8 bases align to TRBD1. Per germline, CDR1 MNHEY and CDR2 SVGAGI. The CDR3 runs 15 residues. After removal of 7 bases from V and 3 bases from J, the junction contained 9 bases not matched to a gene. Here the CDR3 DNA reads TGTGCCAGCACCATGGGACAGGCGGGAACAGATACGCAGTATTTT. It codes for CASTMGQAGTDTQYF.

The V and J genes are TRBV9 and TRBJ2-5; the match to TRBD2 covers 8 bases. CDR3 size: 18 residues. The germline gives CDR1 SGDLS, CDR2 YYNGEE. V was clipped by 3 bases and J by 5 bases; unmatched bases: 18. The CDR3 reads CASSAGGRGGARSETQYF. In DNA form, the CDR3 reads TGTGCCAGCAGCGCGGGAGGGAGGGGAGGGGCCCGCTCCGAGACCCAGTACTTC.

The V and J genes are TRBV19 and TRBJ2-5; 11 nucleotides match TRBD1. CDR1 is LNHDA, CDR2 SQIVND, per germline (reference sequence). This CDR3 contains 16 residues. V gave up 5 bases and J gave up 5 bases; unmatched junction bases: 10. CDR3: CASSVQRDRGSETQYF. CDR3 sequence (DNA): TGTGCCAGTAGTGTTCAACGGGACAGGGGGTCCGAGACCCAGTACTTC.

The rearrangement joins TRBV12-5 to TRBJ2-2; 7 positions match TRBD1. Germline CDR1 is LGHNT and CDR2 is FRNRAP. The CDR3 totals 16 residues. The trim removed 1 base at V and 5 bases at J, leaving 7 bases unmatched. In nucleotides, the CDR3 is TGTGCTAGTGGTTTGGCAGGGGACAGATTAACCGGGGAGCTGTTTTTT. This gives the protein CASGLAGDRLTGELFF.

The chain combines TRBV2 with TRBJ1-4, with unresolved D. The CDR3 is 13 residues long. Trimming removed 6 bases at V and 8 bases at J, with 13 bases between. The germline gives CDR1 SNHLY, CDR2 FYNNEI. CDR3 DNA sequence: TGTGCCAGCAGAACGTCGGTCGAAGAAAAACTGTTTTTT. Its translation: CASRTSVEEKLFF.

The chain is built from TRBV28 and TRBJ2-7; D is unclear. The CDR3 covers 13 residues. Trimming left V 6 bases short and J 3 bases short, with 12 bases between. In germline, CDR1 is MDHEN, CDR2 SYDVKM. CDR3 region: CASSVANFYEQYF. CDR3 nucleotides: TGTGCCAGCAGCGTAGCCAATTTCTACGAGCAGTACTTC.

This sequence joins TRBV5-1 and TRBJ1-1; no definite D call. V was pared by 4 bases and J by 3 bases, with 13 bases between. Germline V gene sequence: CDR1 SGHRS, CDR2 YFSETQ. The CDR3 is made up of 14 amino acids. CDR3: CASSEINGDTEAFF. The CDR3 DNA is TGCGCCAGCAGCGAAATCAATGGCGACACTGAAGCTTTCTTT.

The chain carries TRBV29-1 and TRBJ1-1; TRBD1 might be the D (6 bases). The V end lost 7 bases, the J end lost 5 bases, and 20 bases lay between the germline ends. The CDR3 length is 14 residues. Germline CDR1 reads SQVTM; CDR2 reads ANQGSEA. The CDR3 protein is CSGYGGRARTEAFF. CDR3 nucleotide sequence: TGCAGCGGATACGGGGGCAGGGCGAGGACTGAAGCTTTCTTT.

The J gene is TRBJ1-2, the V gene TRBV19; a possible D gene is TRBD1 (5 bases). The CDR3 runs 14 residues. The germline CDR1 and CDR2 sequences are LNHDA and SQIVND (reference sequence). Trimming cost V 4 bases and J 5 bases, with 14 bases left between them. The CDR3 spells CASSKRQTLYGYTF. The CDR3 region has the DNA TGTGCCAGTAGTAAAAGACAGACCCTATATGGCTACACCTTC.

The chain combines TRBV14 with TRBJ2-3; D is possibly TRBD1 (6 bases). The CDR3 covers 15 residues. Germline-derived CDR1 and CDR2 are SGHDN and FVKESK. Between the trimmed V and J ends, which lost 1 base and 0 bases, there was a span of 8 bases. CDR3 amino acids: CASSQGRGSTDTQYF. The CDR3 DNA sequence: TGTGCCAGCAGCCAAGGCAGGGGAAGCACAGATACGCAGTATTTT.

J is TRBJ2-1 and V is TRBV19, with 13 bases fitting TRBD2. The V and J ends lost 4 bases and 2 bases, in that order; junction bases with no gene match: 8. CDR1 and CDR2 from the germline V gene are LNHDA and SQIVND (reference sequence). This CDR3 is built from 18 residues. CDR3 amino acids: CASSRGLAGEGTYNEQFF. The CDR3 DNA follows: TGTGCCAGTAGTAGAGGACTAGCGGGGGAGGGCACCTACAATGAGCAGTTCTTC.

The rearrangement uses TRBV5-1 and TRBJ1-1; 7 nucleotides match TRBD1. Losses at the gene ends were 3 bases for V and 0 bases for J; bases not matched to a gene: 5. The CDR3 contains 15 residues. Germline V gene lookup returns CDR1 SGHRS and CDR2 YFSETQ. This CDR3 is CASSSRGLVNTEAFF. The CDR3 region has the DNA TGCGCCAGCAGCTCCAGGGGGTTGGTGAACACTGAAGCTTTCTTT.

The chain combines TRBV6-1 with TRBJ1-2, with D unclear. The germline V and J ends were trimmed by 0 bases and 5 bases, with 7 bases remaining between them. Germline lookup yields CDR1 MNHNS and CDR2 SASEGT. This CDR3 comprises 13 residues. The CDR3 region is CASSEAALYGYTF. Here the CDR3 DNA reads TGTGCCAGCAGTGAAGCGGCCCTTTATGGCTACACCTTC.

By sample share, this clone is medium-sized. This CDR3 is also generated by other DNA sequences in the sample. This rearrangement joins TRBV6-5 to TRBJ1-6; 7 bases fit TRBD1. V lost 8 bases to trimming and J lost 4 bases; unmatched junction nucleotides: 5. This CDR3 spans 14 amino acids. The germline V gene has CDR1 MNHEY and CDR2 SVGAGI. Written as DNA, the CDR3 is TGTGCCAGCGGTCGGACAGGATATAATTCACCCCTCCACTTT. Encoded protein: CASGRTGYNSPLHF.

This CDR3 is CASMPASNYGYTF. Here the CDR3 DNA reads TGTGCCAGCATGCCGGCGAGTAACTATGGCTACACCTTC. The rearrangement uses TRBV28 and TRBJ1-2; no clear D gene. This CDR3 has 13 amino acids. Germline-derived CDR1 and CDR2 are MDHEN and SYDVKM. The V and J ends lost 7 bases and 1 base respectively, with 10 bases between them.

The chain couples TRBV5-6 to TRBJ2-5; D not resolved. Trimming shortened V by 2 bases and J by 1 base, and 12 bases separated the two germline ends. The CDR3 runs to 15 residues. Per the germline V gene, CDR1 is SGHDT and CDR2 is YYEEEE. The CDR3 here is CASSFYGRSQETQYF. In DNA form, the CDR3 reads TGTGCCAGCAGCTTCTACGGACGGAGCCAAGAGACCCAGTACTTC.

Details on this clone: At one of its ends the junction is not consistent with the germline gene, which may arise from a read error. This chain uses TRBV7-7 with TRBJ2-5; the D is unclear. Germline V CDR1 and CDR2: SSHAT, FNYEAQ (reference sequence). CDR3 length: 14 amino acids. CDR3 in amino acids: CASSLGQAEETQYF. For the CDR3, the DNA is TGTGCTAGCAGCTTAGGCCAGGCGGAAGAGACCCAGTACTTC.

The chain uses TRBV11-3 and TRBJ1-2; TRBD1 might be the D (5 bases). The CDR3 totals 14 residues. V lost 1 base, J lost 11 bases, and 17 bases lay in between. The germline V gene has CDR1 SGHNT and CDR2 YENEEA. The CDR3 region is CASSLGVEGTRYTF. Here the CDR3 DNA reads TGTGCCAGCAGCTTAGGGGTCGAGGGGACGAGGTACACCTTC.

The J gene is TRBJ1-1, the V gene TRBV18, with D possibly matching TRBD1 (6 bases). V was clipped by 6 bases and J by 0 bases, with 11 bases between them. The CDR3 covers 14 residues. The germline CDR1 and CDR2 sequences are KGHSH and LQKENI. As DNA, the CDR3 is TGTGCCAGCTCCTTCGGGACATTGAACACTGAAGCTTTCTTT. It translates to CASSFGTLNTEAFF.

This clone was counted only a few times. The chain combines TRBV5-1 with TRBJ2-5; 8 positions match TRBD2. Germline CDR1 reads SGHRS; CDR2 reads YFSETQ. The CDR3 runs 14 residues. J was trimmed by 5 bases and V by 0 bases; bases with no gene match: 3. CDR3 region: CASSLAAGVETQYF. CDR3 nucleotide sequence: TGCGCCAGCAGCTTGGCAGCGGGGGTCGAGACCCAGTACTTC.

The rearrangement joins TRBV5-5 to TRBJ1-1, with D perhaps matching TRBD1 (5 bases). This CDR3 comprises 14 residues. Deletions cut 7 bases from V and 2 bases from J, with 15 bases between. The germline V gene encodes CDR1 SGHKS and CDR2 YYEKEE (reference sequence). CDR3 sequence: CASVRDSPNTEAFF. The CDR3 nucleotides read TGTGCCAGCGTGCGGGACTCACCTAACACTGAAGCTTTCTTT. The variable domain in full, completed from reference TRBV5-5 and TRBJ1-1, reads DAGVTQSPTHLIKTRGQQVTLRCSPISGHKSVSWYQQVLGQGPQFIFQYYEKEERGRGNFPDRFSARQFPNYSSELNVNALLLGDSALYLCASVRDSPNTEAFFGQGTRLTVV.

V gene TRBV6-6 combines with J gene TRBJ2-2; tentative D call: TRBD1 (6 bases). Germline CDR1 is MNHNY and CDR2 is SVGAGI (reference sequence). V lost 2 bases and J lost 9, with 16 bases in between. The CDR3 covers 15 residues. CDR3 nucleotides: TGTGCCAGCAGTTACCCATACCAAACAGGGAGGGAGCTGTTTTTT. The encoded protein is CASSYPYQTGRELFF.

The chain carries TRBV6-4 and TRBJ2-3; 10 bases match TRBD2. Germline V CDR1 and CDR2: MRHNA, SNTAGT. CDR3 length: 15 amino acids. J was trimmed by 1 base and V by 6 bases; bases with no gene match: 4. Written as DNA, the CDR3 is TGTGCCAGCAGCTCCGGGACTAGCGGCACAGATACGCAGTATTTT. Its protein is CASSSGTSGTDTQYF.

This clone occurred once. The chain employs TRBV5-4 and TRBJ2-7; the match to TRBD2 covers 12 bases. From germline, CDR1 is SGHNT and CDR2 YYREEE (reference sequence). CDR3 length equals 15 residues. With 3 bases clipped from V and 4 bases from J, the junction kept 5 bases outside the gene matches. The CDR3 nucleotides read TGTGCCAGCAGCTCCCCACTAGCGGGGGGTTACGAGCAGTACTTC. This encodes CASSSPLAGGYEQYF.

This clone showed up just once. The CDR3 DNA sequence: TGCGCCAGCAGCTTGGACCCAGGCAATCAGCCCCAGCATTTT. Its translation is CASSLDPGNQPQHF. The gene calls are TRBV5-1 and TRBJ1-5; D is uncertain. Trimming left V 0 bases short and J 2 bases short, with 6 bases between. This CDR3 is built from 14 residues. Germline CDR1 reads SGHRS; CDR2 reads YFSETQ.